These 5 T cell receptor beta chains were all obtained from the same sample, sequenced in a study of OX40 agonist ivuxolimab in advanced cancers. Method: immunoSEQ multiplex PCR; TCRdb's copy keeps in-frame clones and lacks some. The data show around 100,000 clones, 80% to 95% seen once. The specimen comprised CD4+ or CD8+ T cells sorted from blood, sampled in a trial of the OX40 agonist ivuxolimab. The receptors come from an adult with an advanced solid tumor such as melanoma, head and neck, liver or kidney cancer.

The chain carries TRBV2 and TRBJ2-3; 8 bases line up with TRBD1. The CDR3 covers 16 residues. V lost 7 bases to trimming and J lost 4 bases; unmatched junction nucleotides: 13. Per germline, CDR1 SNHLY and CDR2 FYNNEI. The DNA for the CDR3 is TGTGCCAGCACCCGAAGGTGGGACAGGCCCCCAGATACGCAGTATTTT. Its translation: CASTRRWDRPPDTQYF. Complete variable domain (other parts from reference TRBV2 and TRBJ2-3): EPEVTQTPSHQVTQMGQEVILRCVPISNHLYFYWYRQILGQKVEFLVSFYNNEISEKSEIFDDQFSVERPDGSNFTLKIRSTKLEDSAMYFCASTRRWDRPPDTQYFGPGTRLTVL.

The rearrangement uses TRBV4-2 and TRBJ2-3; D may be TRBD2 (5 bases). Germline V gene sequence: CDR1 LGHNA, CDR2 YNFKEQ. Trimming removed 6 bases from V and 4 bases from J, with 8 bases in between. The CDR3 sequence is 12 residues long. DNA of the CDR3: TGTGCCAGCAGAGCCGGGGCAGATACGCAGTATTTT. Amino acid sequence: CASRAGADTQYF.

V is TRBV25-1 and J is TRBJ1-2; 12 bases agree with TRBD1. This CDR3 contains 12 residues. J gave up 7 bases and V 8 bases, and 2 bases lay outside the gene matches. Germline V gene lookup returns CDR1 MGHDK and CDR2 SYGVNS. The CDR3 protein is CASRDRGLGYTF. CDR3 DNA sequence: TGTGCCAGCCGGGACAGGGGGCTTGGCTACACCTTC.

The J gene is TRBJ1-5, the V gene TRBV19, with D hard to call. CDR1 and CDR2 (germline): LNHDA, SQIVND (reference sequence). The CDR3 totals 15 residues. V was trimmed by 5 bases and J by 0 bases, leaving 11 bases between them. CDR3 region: CASSLGIYSNQPQHF. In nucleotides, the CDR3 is TGTGCCAGTAGTTTGGGGATCTATAGCAATCAGCCCCAGCATTTT.

The CDR3: CAISEMARGVYEQYF. In nucleotides, the CDR3 is TGTGCCATCAGTGAGATGGCAAGGGGTGTCTACGAGCAGTACTTC. This chain joins TRBV10-3 and TRBJ2-7; TRBD1 might be the D (5 bases). V lost 2 bases and J lost 3, with 14 bases in between. Germline CDR1 ENHRY, CDR2 SYGVKD. The CDR3 is made up of 15 amino acids.